These 20 T cell receptor beta chains came from one sample sequenced in a study of cytomegalovirus exposure and HLA in healthy donors. Researchers ran the PCR with 60 Vbeta and 13 Jbeta primers. Clones were read by immunoSEQ multiplex PCR, and TCRdb kept only the in-frame ones, dropping some. This sample's table reports tens of thousands of clones. Sequenced input: PBMCs. These receptors were taken from a man aged 40-49 years in good health and CMV-seronegative.

The CDR3 DNA reads as TGTGCCAGCAGCTTAGGTGGCTCCAGGCCCTACGAGCAGTACTTC. Translated: CASSLGGSRPYEQYF. The V gene is TRBV7-2, the J gene TRBJ2-7, with D unresolved. From germline, CDR1 is SGHTA and CDR2 FQGNSA. The V and J ends lost 1 base and 2 bases respectively, with 12 bases between them. The CDR3 extends over 15 amino acids.

This chain joins TRBV4-2 and TRBJ1-5, with TRBD1 matching 7 bases. Germline loops: CDR1 LGHNA, CDR2 YNFKEQ. There are 17 residues in the CDR3. V was pared by 4 bases and J by 6 bases, with 15 bases of the junction left unmatched. The CDR3 nucleotides are TGTGCCAGCAGCCGTAATTCCGGCACAGGGGTGGGTCAGCCCCAGCATTTT. The encoded protein is CASSRNSGTGVGQPQHF.

The CDR3 here is CASSLGEQGSNTGELFF. The CDR3, as DNA: TGCGCCAGCAGCTTGGGGGAACAGGGTTCAAACACCGGGGAGCTGTTTTTT. The chain recombines TRBV5-1 with TRBJ2-2; TRBD1 is a possible D gene (6 bases). Germline V gives CDR1 SGHRS, CDR2 YFSETQ. CDR3 length equals 17 residues. Trimming took 0 bases from V and 2 from J, leaving 14 bases between them.

The chain uses TRBV7-9 and TRBJ1-5, with no clear D. The V end lost 1 base, the J end lost 9 bases, and 25 bases lay between the germline ends. CDR3 size: 18 residues. The germline V gene has CDR1 SEHNR and CDR2 FQNEAQ (reference sequence). For the CDR3, the DNA is TGTGCCAGCAGCTTAGGTTTGGTCAGAGGCGGATCGGATGGGCCCCAGCATTTT. Translating gives CASSLGLVRGGSDGPQHF.

The chain joins TRBV29-1 to TRBJ2-7; 11 bases map to TRBD2. J was trimmed by 0 bases and V by 2 bases; bases with no gene match: 3. This CDR3 region has 15 residues. Germline values: CDR1 SQVTM, CDR2 ANQGSEA. CDR3 sequence: CSVESGTSGSYEQYF. The CDR3 DNA reads as TGCAGCGTTGAATCCGGGACTAGCGGCTCCTACGAGCAGTACTTC.

The rearrangement links TRBV6-6 to TRBJ1-1, with a possible D match to TRBD1 (6 bases). Germline CDR1 and CDR2: MNHNY and SVGAGI (reference sequence). There are 15 residues in the CDR3. V lost 5 bases, J lost 4 bases, and 17 bases lay in between. CDR3 region: CASSRPQGWSTEAFF. DNA for the CDR3: TGTGCCAGCAGTCGACCACAGGGATGGAGCACTGAAGCTTTCTTT.

The chain has TRBV2 and TRBJ1-4, with 7 positions matching TRBD1. Germline values: CDR1 SNHLY, CDR2 FYNNEI. The J segment lost 0 bases and the V segment lost 11 bases, leaving 6 bases of the junction unmatched. This CDR3 contains 14 residues. The CDR3 sequence is CAGGQETTNEKLFF. The CDR3 nucleotides are TGTGCCGGAGGACAGGAAACAACTAATGAAAAACTGTTTTTT.

In DNA form, the CDR3 reads TGTGCCAGCAGCCCCCGAGTGGCAGGTCTAAGGTTGGATGGCTACACCTTC. It codes for CASSPRVAGLRLDGYTF. The genes are TRBV28 and TRBJ1-2; D remains unclear. Trimming removed 6 bases at V and 6 bases at J, with 26 bases between. The germline V gene has CDR1 MDHEN and CDR2 SYDVKM. This CDR3 comprises 17 residues.

V gene TRBV5-1 combines with J gene TRBJ1-2; TRBD1 matches at 7 bases. Germline-derived CDR1 and CDR2 are SGHRS and YFSETQ. With V trimmed by 3 bases and J by 0 bases, 2 bases remained unmatched. The CDR3 is 14 amino acids. CDR3 bases: TGCGCCAGCAGCTCGGGACAGACTAACTATGGCTACACCTTC. Translated: CASSSGQTNYGYTF.

V gene TRBV5-1 combines with J gene TRBJ2-7, with 7 bases fitting TRBD2. The CDR3 totals 15 residues. J gave up 5 bases and V 5 bases, and 13 bases lay outside the gene matches. CDR1 and CDR2 (germline): SGHRS, YFSETQ. The CDR3 DNA is TGCGCCAGCAGAGGCGGCACATCCAGCGGGGACGAGCAGTACTTC. It specifies CASRGGTSSGDEQYF.

The chain has TRBV7-8 and TRBJ2-1; TRBD1 agrees at 10 bases. J gave up 6 bases and V 5 bases, and 7 bases lay outside the gene matches. Germline CDR1 and CDR2: SGHVS and FQNEAQ. The CDR3 length is 15 residues. The CDR3 nucleotides are TGTGCCAGCAGCCTCCGGGACAGGGGCGGCAATGAGCAGTTCTTC. It specifies CASSLRDRGGNEQFF.

In regard to this clone: Sequence at one end of the junction differs from germline and may be a read error. V is TRBV15 and J is TRBJ2-5, with 9 positions matching TRBD1. This CDR3 comprises 15 residues. Germline-derived CDR1 and CDR2 are LNHNV and YYDKDF (reference sequence). CDR3 bases: TGTGCCACCAGCAGAGGAGGACAGGGGACGGAGAACCAGTACTTC. Protein sequence: CATSRGGQGTENQYF.

The chain couples TRBV18 to TRBJ2-7, with D tentatively TRBD1 (5 bases). CDR1 KGHSH and CDR2 LQKENI come from the germline V gene. Trimming took 3 bases from V and 0 from J, leaving 9 bases between them. CDR3 size: 14 residues. CDR3 sequence (DNA): TGTGCCAGCTCACCGCCAGGGATCTCCTACGAGCAGTACTTC. It encodes CASSPPGISYEQYF.

This rearrangement joins TRBV7-2 to TRBJ1-1; the D gene is possibly TRBD1 (6 bases). The germline gives CDR1 SGHTA, CDR2 FQGNSA. The length of the CDR3 is 15 residues. The V gene lost 5 bases and the J gene lost 4 bases, with 17 bases spanning the gap. CDR3 amino acids: CASSPEGGRSTEAFF. DNA for the CDR3: TGTGCCAGCAGCCCAGAGGGGGGGAGAAGCACTGAAGCTTTCTTT. The entire variable domain, with the rest obtained from reference TRBV7-2 and TRBJ1-1, is as follows: GAGVSQSPSNKVTEKGKDVELRCDPISGHTALYWYRQSLGQGLEFLIYFQGNSAPDKSGLPSDRFSAERTGGSVSTLTIQRTQQEDSAVYLCASSPEGGRSTEAFFGQGTRLTVV.

The chain is built from TRBV30 and TRBJ2-2, with 9 bases matching TRBD2. The CDR3 consists of 15 residues. Germline V CDR1 and CDR2: GTSNPN, SVGIG (reference sequence). V gave up 1 base and J gave up 6 bases; unmatched junction bases: 6. The CDR3 region has the DNA TGTGCCTGGAGTGACGTAGCGGGAGCCGCCGGGGAGCTGTTTTTT. Encoded protein: CAWSDVAGAAGELFF. The full variable domain, rest sourced from reference TRBV30 and TRBJ2-2, is SQTIHQWPATLVQPVGSPLSLECTVEGTSNPNLYWYRQAAGRGLQLLFYSVGIGQISSEVPQNLSASRPQDRQFILSSKKLLLSDSGFYLCAWSDVAGAAGELFFGEGSRLTVL.

The rearrangement uses TRBV28 and TRBJ2-3; TRBD1 agrees at 9 bases. Germline trimming cut 4 bases from V and 8 bases from J; bases unmatched to any gene: 4. From germline, CDR1 is MDHEN and CDR2 SYDVKM. The CDR3 runs to 13 residues. DNA of the CDR3: TGTGCCAGCAGTTCCGACAGGGGGGCTACGCAGTATTTT. Its translation is CASSSDRGATQYF.

This chain uses TRBV29-1 with TRBJ1-2, with 11 positions matching TRBD1. The V segment lost 5 bases and the J segment 5 bases; nucleotides outside the gene matches: 7. Germline assignment: CDR1 SQVTM and CDR2 ANQGSEA. The CDR3 runs to 14 residues. The DNA for the CDR3 is TGCAGCGTTTCCTCGGGACAGGGGGTTTATGGCTACACCTTC. It is translated as CSVSSGQGVYGYTF.

The chain recombines TRBV5-1 with TRBJ2-1; D is possibly TRBD2 (5 bases). V shed 4 bases and J shed 7 bases, with 12 bases lying between them. Per germline, CDR1 SGHRS and CDR2 YFSETQ. This CDR3 has 13 residues. In DNA form, the CDR3 reads TGCGCCAGCAGCCTCGGACTGAGGAATGAGCAGTTCTTC. This encodes CASSLGLRNEQFF.

The genes are TRBV6-5 and TRBJ2-3; the D gene is possibly TRBD1 (5 bases). The CDR3 is made up of 14 amino acids. The germline V gene encodes CDR1 MNHEY and CDR2 SVGAGI. V was cut by 6 bases and J by 2 bases, with 12 bases left in between. The CDR3 nucleotides read TGTGCCAGCAGGGAGACAGTTCCCACAGATACGCAGTATTTT. Its translation: CASRETVPTDTQYF.

The chain couples TRBV4-2 to TRBJ2-7; the D gene is possibly TRBD2 (6 bases). Looked up from germline, CDR1 is LGHNA and CDR2 is YNFKEQ. The CDR3 runs 16 residues. Deletions cut 0 bases from V and 2 bases from J, with 14 bases between. The CDR3 protein is CASSQDILAGTYEQYF. CDR3 DNA: TGTGCCAGCAGCCAAGATATACTAGCCGGGACCTACGAGCAGTACTTC.